This T cell receptor (beta chain) emerged from a study of vaccination and CD4 T cells after COVID-19. As for treatment: roughly 11-day PBMC culture with coronavirus spike peptide pools or control peptides (ViraFEST assay). ViraFEST expanded antigen-specific T cells with peptide pools, then sequenced TCRs. Cultured CD4+ T-cell DNA underwent Oncomine TCR Beta short-read sequencing. Each CDR3 protein is one row after TCRdb ran MiXCR on the PCR reads. The sample contains some 11,000 distinct CDR3 sequences, under 55% of which appear only once. Between the trimmed V and J ends, which lost 4 bases and 3 bases, there was a span of 11 bases. CDR3 length: 13 residues. Germline-derived CDR1 and CDR2 are DFQATT and SNEGSKA (reference sequence). A few counts support this clonotype. Its specificity is unknown. Study-level results: In convalescent patients, a median about 87% of reactive clones appeared only post-vaccination.

The sequence was collected from a human donor who had recovered from COVID-19. V and J are TRBV20-1 and TRBJ2-3; D could derive from TRBD1 or TRBD2 (5 bases each). The sequenced sample consisted of CD4+ T cells from blood, cultured in vitro. The CDR3 spells CSATGTTTDTQYF. Written as DNA, the CDR3 is TGCAGTGCTACCGGGACCACAACAGATACGCAGTATTTT.